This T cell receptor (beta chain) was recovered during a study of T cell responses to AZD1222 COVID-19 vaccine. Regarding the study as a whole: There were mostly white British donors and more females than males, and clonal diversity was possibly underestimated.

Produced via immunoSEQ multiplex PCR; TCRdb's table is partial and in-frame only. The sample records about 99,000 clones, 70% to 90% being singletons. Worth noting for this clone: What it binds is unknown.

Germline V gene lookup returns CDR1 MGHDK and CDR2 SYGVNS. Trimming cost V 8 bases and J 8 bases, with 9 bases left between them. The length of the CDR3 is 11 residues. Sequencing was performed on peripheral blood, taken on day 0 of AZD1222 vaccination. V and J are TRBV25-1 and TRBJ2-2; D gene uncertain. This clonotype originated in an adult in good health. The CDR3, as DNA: TGTGCCAGCGGGTCATGGGGGGAGCTGTTTTTT. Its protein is CASGSWGELFF.